This T cell receptor beta chain originates from a study of patients and donors after allogeneic stem cell transplantation. Germline values: CDR1 KGHDR, CDR2 SFDVKD. Between the trimmed V and J ends, which lost 10 bases and 1 base, there was a span of 16 bases. The CDR3 runs to 15 residues. TCRdb ran MiXCR on the RT-PCR reads and lists one entry per CDR3 protein. The table includes about 410,000 distinct CDR3 sequences, around 15% detected once. The source material was blood, either unsorted or a sorted T cell fraction (not recorded which). The chain recombines TRBV24-1 with TRBJ1-5; D gene unclear. This sequence was found in a human donor who was either an allogeneic HSCT recipient or a stem cell or donor lymphocyte infusion donor (not recorded which). It is not recorded whose cells these are; they may come from a transplant donor. The CDR3 region has the DNA TGTGCCACATCTCGGCGGGGTGGGAGCAATCAGCCCCAGCATTTT. Translation: CATSRRGGSNQPQHF.